Given below is one T cell receptor beta chain in context. Regarding treatment: randomized to nivolumab then ipilimumab (arm A) or the reverse (arm B). Live CD3+CD8+ CD19− CD56− cells were sorted from PBMCs. Using immunoSEQ multiplex PCR, the repertoire was profiled, and TCRdb retains in-frame clones only, with some absent. The sample carries about 27,000 clones, approximately 77% recorded once. The sample belongs to a study of sequential checkpoint blockade in melanoma. On the study more broadly: After both sequences, patients received maintenance nivolumab.

V shed 7 bases and J shed 3 bases, with 16 bases lying between them. CDR1 and CDR2 (germline): SGHRS, YFSETQ. The CDR3 is 14 amino acids. The clonotype originates from a human donor with melanoma. The rearrangement joins TRBV5-1 to TRBJ1-1; tentatively, D is TRBD1 (6 bases). Sequencing was performed on CD8+ T cells sorted from blood (inferred from file names), taken from a patient given nivolumab and ipilimumab in sequence. The CDR3 region is CASHARGGDTEAFF. Here the CDR3 DNA reads TGCGCCAGCCACGCTCGGGGGGGCGACACTGAAGCTTTCTTT.